These 28 T cell receptor beta chains were sequenced from one sample in a study of Ad26.COV2.S vaccination and SARS-CoV-2 variants. Described treatment: roughly 19 received Ad26.COV2.S at low or high dose, single or two shots; 5 received placebo; per-sample allocation not given. The study sampled participants on day 63 after the first vaccine or placebo injection. Some clones are missing from TCRdb's copy, which holds only in-frame ones; the method was immunoSEQ multiplex PCR. This table holds 330,000 or so clones, roughly 90% found once. Here the sequenced sample was peripheral blood, taken in a trial of Ad26.COV2.S vaccine versus placebo. The source is a person aged 18 to 59 who received the Ad26.COV2.S COVID-19 vaccine or a placebo.

The chain employs TRBV27 and TRBJ1-1; maybe TRBD1 (6 bases). CDR3 length equals 15 residues. Germline V gives CDR1 MNHEY, CDR2 SMNVEV (reference sequence). V gave up 2 bases and J gave up 2 bases, with 12 bases separating them. Here the CDR3 reads CASSLMGGLNTEAFF. The CDR3 DNA sequence: TGTGCCAGCAGTTTAATGGGGGGGCTTAACACTGAAGCTTTCTTT.

This chain connects TRBV6-5 to TRBJ2-7; no reliable D call. The CDR3 has 14 amino acids. Between the trimmed V and J ends, which lost 0 bases and 0 bases, there was a span of 6 bases. Germline V gene lookup returns CDR1 MNHEY and CDR2 SVGAGI. CDR3 nucleotide sequence: TGTGCCAGCAGTTACTCTGCAGACTCCTACGAGCAGTACTTC. Translation gives CASSYSADSYEQYF.

The chain joins TRBV5-1 to TRBJ1-1; D remains ambiguous. This CDR3 is 15 amino acids long. Germline CDR1 SGHRS, CDR2 YFSETQ. V was trimmed by 0 bases and J by 1 base, leaving 10 bases between them. This CDR3 reads CASSLEGGSNTEAFF. The CDR3 DNA reads TGCGCCAGCAGCTTGGAGGGCGGATCGAACACTGAAGCTTTCTTT.

Written as DNA, the CDR3 is TGCGCCAGCAGTCGGACCGCGGGGGGCACTGAAGCTTTCTTT. Protein sequence: CASSRTAGGTEAFF. The chain recombines TRBV5-1 with TRBJ1-1; D possibly corresponds to TRBD1 (5 bases). The CDR3 has 14 residues. CDR1 is SGHRS, CDR2 YFSETQ, per germline. Trimming removed 5 bases at V and 4 bases at J, with 15 bases between.

V usage is TRBV5-1 and J usage is TRBJ1-4; 7 bases agree with TRBD1. The CDR3 has 15 residues. Losses at the gene ends were 1 base for V and 7 bases for J; bases not matched to a gene: 7. The V gene's germline CDR1 is SGHRS and CDR2 YFSETQ. CDR3 loop: CASSLRGQSGEKLFF. The CDR3 DNA reads TGCGCCAGCAGCTTGAGGGGACAGTCAGGTGAAAAACTGTTTTTT.

The chain joins TRBV9 to TRBJ1-2; D not certain. Trimming pared 4 bases from V and 4 bases from J, leaving 11 bases between. The germline gives CDR1 SGDLS, CDR2 YYNGEE. The CDR3 totals 13 residues. CDR3 nucleotides: TGTGCCAGCAGCCCGCCAGCAGGCTATGGCTACACCTTC. It yields the protein CASSPPAGYGYTF.

The chain is built from TRBV28 and TRBJ1-1; 10 bases are a match to TRBD1. Germline V gene lookup returns CDR1 MDHEN and CDR2 SYDVKM. The CDR3 loop spans 17 amino acids. J gave up 4 bases and V 5 bases, and 13 bases lay outside the gene matches. In DNA form, the CDR3 reads TGTGCCAGCAGTGGACAGGGGGGTGATATGGGCAGCACTGAAGCTTTCTTT. This codes for CASSGQGGDMGSTEAFF.

The table lists this clone with a count of one. This chain joins TRBV7-2 and TRBJ2-3, with unresolved D. Trimming left V 0 bases short and J 8 bases short, with 12 bases between. The CDR3 runs 14 residues. Germline values: CDR1 SGHTA, CDR2 FQGNSA. The CDR3 coding sequence is TGTGCCAGCAGCTTAGCGTTCGCCCCCGGTACGCAGTATTTT. Protein product: CASSLAFAPGTQYF.

This clone was seen a few times. The rearrangement links TRBV9 to TRBJ1-6, with D maybe TRBD1 (6 bases). The germline gives CDR1 SGDLS, CDR2 YYNGEE. CDR3 length equals 14 residues. V was clipped by 3 bases and J by 7 bases, with 11 bases between them. CDR3 nucleotide sequence: TGTGCCAGCAGCGAGGACAGTCTAAATTCACCCCTCCACTTT. This translates into CASSEDSLNSPLHF. The full variable domain, its missing parts supplied by reference TRBV9 and TRBJ1-6, is DSGVTQTPKHLITATGQRVTLRCSPRSGDLSVYWYQQSLDQGLQFLIQYYNGEERAKGNILERFSAQQFPDLHSELNLSSLELGDSALYFCASSEDSLNSPLHFGNGTRLTVT.

V gene TRBV6-2 or TRBV6-3 combines with J gene TRBJ1-2, with D perhaps matching TRBD1 (5 bases). Trimming removed 0 bases from V and 3 bases from J, with 14 bases in between. CDR3 length equals 16 residues. Looked up from germline, CDR1 is MNHEY and CDR2 is SVGEGT. The CDR3 nucleotides are TGTGCCAGCAGTTACTCGGGGCTTCCTACGGACTATGGCTACACCTTC. Translating gives CASSYSGLPTDYGYTF.

This clone appeared a few times. The chain uses TRBV19 and TRBJ1-1; tentatively, D is TRBD1 (6 bases). The CDR3 covers 14 residues. The germline V gene has CDR1 LNHDA and CDR2 SQIVND (reference sequence). The germline V and J ends were trimmed by 1 base and 4 bases, with 10 bases remaining between them. CDR3 coding DNA: TGTGCCAGTAGTATAGGTCAGGGGCCCACTGAAGCTTTCTTT. Protein product: CASSIGQGPTEAFF.

About this clone itself: This specimen includes other DNA sequences encoding the same CDR3. The chain couples TRBV13 to TRBJ2-3; D remains unclear. The CDR3 has 11 residues. Germline V gene sequence: CDR1 PRHDT, CDR2 FYEKMQ (reference sequence). V shed 5 bases and J shed 6 bases, with 6 bases lying between them. The DNA of the CDR3 is TGTGCCAGCAGCCGAGGTGATACGCAGTATTTT. Protein: CASSRGDTQYF.

The J gene is TRBJ1-4, the V gene TRBV5-1; D is undetermined. The germline V and J ends were trimmed by 0 bases and 6 bases, with 12 bases remaining between them. CDR1 SGHRS and CDR2 YFSETQ come from the germline V gene. CDR3 length: 15 residues. The CDR3 reads CASSLAGKRDEKLFF. The CDR3 nucleotides read TGCGCCAGCAGCTTGGCCGGCAAGAGGGATGAAAAACTGTTTTTT.

The CDR3 DNA is TGTGCCAGCAGTTGGTCTAGCTCCTACGAGCAGTACTTC. Protein sequence: CASSWSSSYEQYF. The gene calls are TRBV11-2 and TRBJ2-7; D unclear. Germline assignment: CDR1 SGHAT and CDR2 FQNNGV. This CDR3 is 13 amino acids long. With 6 bases removed from V and 0 bases from J, the gap between germline ends came to 9 bases.

The chain employs TRBV18 and TRBJ1-1, with D maybe TRBD1 (6 bases). CDR1 and CDR2 (germline): KGHSH, LQKENI. The CDR3 length is 15 residues. Trimming stripped 4 bases from V and 4 bases from J, with 16 bases between. CDR3 sequence reads: CASSLSLQGSTEAFF. The CDR3 coding sequence is TGTGCCAGCTCACTTTCTTTACAGGGATCCACTGAAGCTTTCTTT.

The rearrangement uses TRBV30 and TRBJ1-3; the match to TRBD1 covers 8 bases. This CDR3 has 18 residues. Germline V gene data show CDR1 as GTSNPN and CDR2 as SVGIG (reference sequence). Trimming removed 0 bases from V and 0 bases from J; junction bases left unmatched: 10. The CDR3 nucleotides read TGTGCCTGGAGTGTATTACTTGGGACAGGACTCTCTGGAAACACCATATATTTT. Translating gives CAWSVLLGTGLSGNTIYF.

The rearrangement joins TRBV25-1 to TRBJ2-1, with 8 bases aligning to TRBD2. The length of the CDR3 is 13 residues. Germline assignment: CDR1 MGHDK and CDR2 SYGVNS. The V gene end was trimmed by 8 bases and the J gene end by 7 bases; junction bases not matched to a gene: 7. CDR3 nucleotides: TGTGCCAGCTTAGCGGGACTCGGGAATGAGCAGTTCTTC. Its translation: CASLAGLGNEQFF.

The chain recombines TRBV9 with TRBJ1-5, with TRBD1 as a possible D gene (6 bases). Germline V CDR1 and CDR2: SGDLS, YYNGEE. This CDR3 spans 14 amino acids. V was trimmed by 3 bases and J by 4 bases, leaving 11 bases between them. This chain's CDR3 is CASSADRNNQPQHF. Here the CDR3 DNA reads TGTGCCAGCAGCGCGGACAGAAATAATCAGCCCCAGCATTTT.

The J gene is TRBJ1-1, the V gene TRBV19; unclear D gene. V was shortened by 6 bases and J by 5 bases, with 10 bases between the two germline ends. CDR3 length: 12 residues. Germline values: CDR1 LNHDA, CDR2 SQIVND (reference sequence). The CDR3 DNA reads as TGTGCCAGTAGATTAGACGGGACTGAAGCTTTCTTT. This sequence encodes CASRLDGTEAFF.

As for this clone: Within the sample, other DNA sequences also encode this same CDR3. This rearrangement joins TRBV27 to TRBJ1-5; possible D gene TRBD1, 6 bases. CDR3 size: 14 residues. V lost 3 bases to trimming and J lost 1 base, with 7 bases between them. Germline V gives CDR1 MNHEY, CDR2 SMNVEV (reference sequence). This CDR3 reads CASSLRGSNQPQHF. The CDR3 nucleotides are TGTGCCAGCAGTTTGAGGGGGAGCAATCAGCCCCAGCATTTT.

The chain is built from TRBV10-1 and TRBJ1-1, with D uncertain. Trimming shortened V by 5 bases and J by 5 bases, and 12 bases separated the two germline ends. Germline-derived CDR1 and CDR2 are WNHNN and SYGVQD (reference sequence). The CDR3 contains 13 residues. The chain's CDR3 is CASSPVGRTEAFF. CDR3 nucleotide sequence: TGCGCCAGCAGTCCCGTGGGGAGGACTGAAGCTTTCTTT.

The V call is TRBV6-2 or TRBV6-3, the J call TRBJ2-2; 9 positions agree with TRBD1. Germline V gives CDR1 MNHEY, CDR2 SVGEGT. This CDR3 is built from 17 residues. V lost 2 bases to trimming and J lost 6 bases; unmatched junction nucleotides: 10. CDR3 sequence (DNA): TGTGCCAGCAGTTACCAAATCGGACAGGGGTCTCCCGGGGAGCTGTTTTTT. It encodes CASSYQIGQGSPGELFF.

CDR3 loop: CASSYKSSGTSNTEAFF. The CDR3 DNA follows: TGTGCCAGCAGTTACAAGTCGTCCGGGACATCGAACACTGAAGCTTTCTTT. The rearrangement joins TRBV6-2 or TRBV6-3 to TRBJ1-1; tentatively, D is TRBD1 (6 bases). Between the trimmed V and J ends, which lost 2 bases and 1 base, there was a span of 17 bases. The CDR3 has 17 amino acids. The germline V gene has CDR1 MNHEY and CDR2 SVGEGT.

The chain is built from TRBV4-3 and TRBJ1-1, with no clear D. CDR3 length: 14 amino acids. The germline V gene encodes CDR1 LGHNA and CDR2 YSLEER. Deletions cut 4 bases from V and 1 base from J, with 10 bases between. The CDR3 here is CASSPYGWNTEAFF. The DNA for the CDR3 is TGCGCCAGCAGCCCCTACGGATGGAACACTGAAGCTTTCTTT.

V usage is TRBV7-3 and J usage is TRBJ2-4; 9 bases agree with TRBD2. The V gene's germline CDR1 is SGHTA and CDR2 FQGTGA. The ends lost 2 bases at V and 4 bases at J; junction bases unmatched: 3. This CDR3 spans 15 amino acids. The CDR3 DNA reads as TGTGCCAGCAGCTTAGGGACTAGCTCTAAAAACATTCAGTACTTC. Its protein is CASSLGTSSKNIQYF.

The chain combines TRBV5-8 with TRBJ2-3, with no clear D. The germline gives CDR1 SGHTS, CDR2 YDEGEE. The CDR3 length is 11 residues. With 1 base removed from V and 8 bases from J, the gap between germline ends came to 5 bases. The CDR3 sequence: CASSLRSTQYF. The CDR3 DNA is TGTGCCAGCAGCTTGCGGAGTACGCAGTATTTT.

V and J are TRBV28 and TRBJ2-3; D assignment may be TRBD1 or TRBD2 (5 bases each). The germline V gene has CDR1 MDHEN and CDR2 SYDVKM. The CDR3 contains 15 residues. Trimming cost V 7 bases and J 2 bases, with 16 bases left between them. DNA of the CDR3: TGTGCCAGCAAGGAAATGGGGACGTACACAGATACGCAGTATTTT. The encoded protein is CASKEMGTYTDTQYF.

The CDR3 reads CASSLTGKGYSPLHF. CDR3 sequence (DNA): TGTGCCAGCAGCTTGACAGGGAAAGGATATTCACCCCTCCACTTT. The chain employs TRBV5-4 and TRBJ1-6, with D perhaps matching TRBD1 (6 bases). The germline V gene encodes CDR1 SGHNT and CDR2 YYREEE (reference sequence). Trimming stripped 1 base from V and 8 bases from J, with 13 bases between. This CDR3 region has 15 residues.